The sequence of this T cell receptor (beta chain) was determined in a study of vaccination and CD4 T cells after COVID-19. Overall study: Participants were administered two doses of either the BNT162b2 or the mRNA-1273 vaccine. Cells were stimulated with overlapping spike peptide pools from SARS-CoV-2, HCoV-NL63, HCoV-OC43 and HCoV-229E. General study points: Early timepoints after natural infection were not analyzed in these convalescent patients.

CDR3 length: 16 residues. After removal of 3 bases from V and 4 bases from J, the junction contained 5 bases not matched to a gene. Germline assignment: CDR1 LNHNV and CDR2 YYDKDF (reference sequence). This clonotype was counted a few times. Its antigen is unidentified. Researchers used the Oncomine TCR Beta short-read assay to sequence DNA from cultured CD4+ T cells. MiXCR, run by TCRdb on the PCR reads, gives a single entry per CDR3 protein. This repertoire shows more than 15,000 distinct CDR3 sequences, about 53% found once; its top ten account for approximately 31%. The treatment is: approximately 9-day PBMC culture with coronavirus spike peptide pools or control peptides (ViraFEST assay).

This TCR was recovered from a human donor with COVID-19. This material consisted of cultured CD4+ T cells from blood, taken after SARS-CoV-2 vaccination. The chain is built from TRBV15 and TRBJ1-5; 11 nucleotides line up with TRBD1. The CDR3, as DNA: TGTGCCACCAGCAGCGGGACAGGGGGGATGAATCAGCCCCAGCATTTT. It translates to CATSSGTGGMNQPQHF.